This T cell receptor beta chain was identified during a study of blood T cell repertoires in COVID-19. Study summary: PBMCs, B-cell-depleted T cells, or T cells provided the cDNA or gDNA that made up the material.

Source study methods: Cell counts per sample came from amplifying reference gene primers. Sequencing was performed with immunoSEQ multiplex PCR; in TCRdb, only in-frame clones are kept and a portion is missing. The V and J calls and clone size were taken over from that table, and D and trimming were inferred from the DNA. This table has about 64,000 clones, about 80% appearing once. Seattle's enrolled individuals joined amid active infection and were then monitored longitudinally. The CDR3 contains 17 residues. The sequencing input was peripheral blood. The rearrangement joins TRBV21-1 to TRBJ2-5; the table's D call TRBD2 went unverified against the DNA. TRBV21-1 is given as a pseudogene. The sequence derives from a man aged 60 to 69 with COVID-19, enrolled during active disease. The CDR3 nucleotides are TGTGCCAGCAGCGCAGGGACTAGCGGGGGGGCGGGTCAGACCCAGTACTTC. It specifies CASSAGTSGGAGQTQYF.